This T cell receptor beta chain came from a study of lymphopenia after photon versus proton radiotherapy. Clones were read by immunoSEQ multiplex PCR, and TCRdb kept only the in-frame ones, dropping some. This table holds some 64,000 clones, roughly 87% found once. CDR1 is SGHVS and CDR2 is FNYEAQ in the germline V gene. There are 15 residues in the CDR3. V gave up 2 bases and J gave up 6 bases; unmatched junction bases: 5. Regarding the study as a whole: Oligoclonal CD8+ Temra expansion after nadir drove photon patients' diversity drop. Better survival with proton therapy was suggested as possible, not demonstrated. Relative stability marked proton patients; photon patients lost diversity and naive cells. Post-nadir TCR diversity decline inversely tracked overall survival among those who died.

As to this clone: Its antigen is not identified.

The TCR comes from a man older than 75 with esophageal cancer. The genes are TRBV7-6 and TRBJ2-2; 8 bases match TRBD1. Material: peripheral blood, obtained from a patient treated with proton-based radiotherapy. The CDR3 reads CASSLKGGQAGELFF. The DNA for the CDR3 is TGTGCCAGCAGCTTAAAAGGGGGACAGGCCGGGGAGCTGTTTTTT. The whole variable domain, filled in from reference TRBV7-6 and TRBJ2-2, reads GAGVSQSPRYKVTKRGQDVALRCDPISGHVSLYWYRQALGQGPEFLTYFNYEAQQDKSGLPNDRFSAERPEGSISTLTIQRTEQRDSAMYRCASSLKGGQAGELFFGEGSRLTVL.